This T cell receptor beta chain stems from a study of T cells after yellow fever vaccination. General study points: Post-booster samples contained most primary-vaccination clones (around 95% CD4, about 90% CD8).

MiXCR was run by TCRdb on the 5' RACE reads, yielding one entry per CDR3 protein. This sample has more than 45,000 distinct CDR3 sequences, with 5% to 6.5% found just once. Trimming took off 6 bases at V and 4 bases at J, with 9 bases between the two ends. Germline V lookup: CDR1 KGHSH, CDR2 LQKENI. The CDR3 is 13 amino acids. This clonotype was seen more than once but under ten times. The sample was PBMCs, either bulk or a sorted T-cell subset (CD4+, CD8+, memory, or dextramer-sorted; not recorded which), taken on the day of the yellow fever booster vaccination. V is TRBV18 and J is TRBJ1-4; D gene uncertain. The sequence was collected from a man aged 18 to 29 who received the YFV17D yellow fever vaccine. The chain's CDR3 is CASSRGGNEKLFF. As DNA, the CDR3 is TGTGCCAGCTCCCGCGGTGGTAATGAAAAACTGTTTTTT.